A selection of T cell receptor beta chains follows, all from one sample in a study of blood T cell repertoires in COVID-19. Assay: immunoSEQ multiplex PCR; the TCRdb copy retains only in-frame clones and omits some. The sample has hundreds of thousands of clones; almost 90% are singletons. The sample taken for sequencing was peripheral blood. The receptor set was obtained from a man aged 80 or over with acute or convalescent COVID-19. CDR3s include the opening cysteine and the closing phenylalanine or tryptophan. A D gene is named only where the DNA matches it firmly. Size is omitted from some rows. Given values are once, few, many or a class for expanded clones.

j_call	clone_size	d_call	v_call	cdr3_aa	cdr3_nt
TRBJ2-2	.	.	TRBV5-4	CASSSPRVLAGELFF	TGTGCCAGCAGCTCTCCACGGGTGTTAGCCGGGGAGCTGTTTTTT
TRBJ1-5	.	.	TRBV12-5	CASGLVTTGSGLNQPQHF	TGTGCTAGTGGTTTGGTAACTACTGGCAGCGGGTTGAATCAGCCCCAGCATTTT
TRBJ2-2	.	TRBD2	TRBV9	CASSVGGLAGTGELFF	TGTGCCAGCAGCGTAGGAGGACTAGCGGGCACCGGGGAGCTGTTTTTT
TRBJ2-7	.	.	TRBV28	CASSRQDYSYEQYF	TGTGCCAGCAGCAGACAGGATTACTCCTACGAGCAGTACTTC
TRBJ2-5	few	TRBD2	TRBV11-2	CASSLFAGGGETQYF	TGTGCCAGCAGCTTATTTGCGGGAGGCGGAGAGACCCAGTACTTC
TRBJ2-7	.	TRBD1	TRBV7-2	CASSSQQGDSYEQYF	TGTGCCAGCAGCTCGCAACAGGGGGATTCGTACGAGCAGTACTTC
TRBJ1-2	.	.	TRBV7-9	CASSLAASNRDYGYTF	TGTGCCAGCAGCTTAGCGGCCTCCAATCGGGACTATGGCTACACCTTC
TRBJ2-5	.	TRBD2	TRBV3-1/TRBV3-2	CASSQQRGRETQYF	TGTGCCAGCAGCCAACAGCGCGGGAGGGAGACCCAGTACTTC
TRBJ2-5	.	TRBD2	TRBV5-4	CASSWEVAGGETQYF	TGTGCCAGCAGCTGGGAAGTAGCGGGAGGAGAGACCCAGTACTTC
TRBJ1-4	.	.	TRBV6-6	CASSLRGLGEKLFF	TGTGCCAGCAGTTTGCGGGGGCTCGGAGAAAAACTGTTTTTT
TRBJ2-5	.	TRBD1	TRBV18	CASSHDRGQEETQYF	TGTGCCAGCTCACACGACAGGGGGCAGGAAGAGACCCAGTACTTC
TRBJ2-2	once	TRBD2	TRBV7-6	CASSVIAGANTGELFF	TGTGCCAGCAGCGTTATAGCGGGAGCGAACACCGGGGAGCTGTTTTTT
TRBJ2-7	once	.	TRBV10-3	CAISETGIEQYF	TGTGCCATCAGTGAGACAGGGATCGAGCAGTACTTC
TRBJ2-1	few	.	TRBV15	CATSRDRNEQFF	TGTGCCACCAGCAGAGATCGCAATGAGCAGTTCTTC
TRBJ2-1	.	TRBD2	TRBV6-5	CASSYSGGGYNEQFF	TGTGCCAGCAGTTACTCCGGCGGGGGTTACAATGAGCAGTTCTTC
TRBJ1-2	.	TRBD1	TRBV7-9	CASSRQGLNYGYTF	TGTGCCAGCAGCCGACAGGGGCTTAACTATGGCTACACCTTC
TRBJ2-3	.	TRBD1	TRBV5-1	CASSPTGQAVDTQYF	TGCGCCAGCAGCCCCACTGGACAGGCGGTGGATACGCAGTATTTT
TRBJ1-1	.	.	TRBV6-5	CASSNPGIPKAFF	TGTGCCAGCAGTAACCCCGGGATACCTAAAGCTTTCTTT
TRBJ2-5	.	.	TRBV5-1	CASSSDIALGETQYF	TGCGCCAGCAGCTCGGACATCGCCTTAGGGGAGACCCAGTACTTC
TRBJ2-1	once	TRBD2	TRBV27	CASNPFSAGVGYEQFF	TGTGCCAGCAATCCCTTCTCTGCGGGAGTTGGTTATGAGCAGTTCTTC